The clone carrying this T cell receptor beta chain has at least ten counts. Amplified material comprised TCR beta CDR3 regions derived from RNA transcripts. An initial RT-PCR round employing HTBI primers preceded a second-round multiplex PCR. Using its own MiXCR run on the multiplex PCR reads, TCRdb lists one record per CDR3 protein. The profile shows more than 550,000 distinct CDR3 sequences, 35% to 50% of them singletons. This sample was included in a study of Graves' ophthalmopathy and Graves' hyperthyroidism. Germline V gene lookup returns CDR1 PRHDT and CDR2 FYEKMQ (reference sequence). The CDR3 is 13 residues long. J lost 6 bases, V lost 4 bases, and 1 base had no gene match.

This receptor was identified in an adult man with Graves' ophthalmopathy. This rearrangement joins TRBV13 to TRBJ2-7, with 12 bases lining up with TRBD1. The sample was peripheral blood. DNA for the CDR3: TGTGCCAGCAGCTGGGACAGGGGGCCCGAGCAGTACTTC. As protein: CASSWDRGPEQYF.